These T cell receptor beta chains were read from a single sample in a study of blood T cell repertoires in COVID-19. TCRdb's copy holds only in-frame clones and misses some; the assay was immunoSEQ multiplex PCR. The table shows about 310,000 clones, with about 90% occurring only once. The sample taken for sequencing was peripheral blood. The receptors here all came from a woman in her 50s who had recovered from COVID-19. CDR3s include the opening cysteine and the closing phenylalanine or tryptophan. A D gene is named only where the DNA matches it firmly. A row's size may be missing; if present it is once, few, many or a size class.

V gene,clone size,D gene,J gene,CDR3 protein,CDR3 DNA
TRBV6-5,-,-,TRBJ1-1,CASGQREMNTEAFF,TGTGCCAGCGGACAGAGGGAAATGAACACTGAAGCTTTCTTT
TRBV5-4,-,TRBD1,TRBJ1-1,CASSLRQGLNTEAFF,TGTGCCAGCAGCCTCCGACAGGGTCTGAACACTGAAGCTTTCTTT
TRBV2,-,-,TRBJ1-1,CASTKGGLDTEAFF,TGTGCCAGCACCAAAGGGGGTTTAGACACTGAAGCTTTCTTT
TRBV14,-,-,TRBJ1-1,CASSHQPGWRAEAFF,TGTGCCAGCAGCCATCAGCCGGGCTGGAGGGCTGAAGCTTTCTTT
TRBV7-3,-,TRBD2,TRBJ2-1,CASSLTSGSRRAQFF,TGTGCCAGCAGCTTAACTAGCGGGAGCCGACGGGCGCAGTTCTTC
TRBV28,once,-,TRBJ1-1,CASSPYAGGTEAFF,TGTGCCAGCAGTCCTTACGCGGGGGGCACTGAAGCTTTCTTT
TRBV11-2,-,-,TRBJ2-5,CASSLDYQETQYF,TGTGCCAGCAGCCTGGACTATCAAGAGACCCAGTACTTC
TRBV6-6,-,TRBD1,TRBJ2-7,CASRWTGFYEQYF,TGTGCCAGCAGATGGACAGGCTTTTACGAGCAGTACTTC
TRBV6-5,-,-,TRBJ2-7,CASSYSGRRTAEQYF,TGTGCCAGCAGTTACTCGGGAAGGAGGACAGCCGAGCAGTACTTC
TRBV7-2,-,TRBD1,TRBJ1-1,CASSWGQGNTEAFF,TGTGCCAGCAGCTGGGGACAGGGGAACACTGAAGCTTTCTTT
TRBV3-1/TRBV3-2,once,-,TRBJ1-2,CASSQGRGRGYTF,TGTGCCAGCAGCCAAGGCAGGGGACGGGGCTACACCTTC
TRBV28,-,TRBD2,TRBJ2-3,CASSRPNKHRLAEGFTDTQYF,TGTGCCAGCAGTCGCCCCAACAAACACCGACTAGCGGAAGGCTTCACAGATACGCAGTATTTT
TRBV6-6,-,TRBD1,TRBJ1-3,CASSLDRGGNTIYF,TGTGCCAGCAGTCTGGACAGGGGGGGAAACACCATATATTTT
TRBV15,-,-,TRBJ1-2,CATSRKGQVVNYGYTF,TGTGCCACCAGCAGGAAGGGGCAGGTTGTTAACTATGGCTACACCTTC
TRBV30,-,TRBD1,TRBJ1-1,CAWSGGVRTEAFF,TGTGCCTGGTCAGGGGGCGTACGAACTGAAGCTTTCTTT
TRBV9,-,-,TRBJ2-5,CASSVGTVQETQYF,TGTGCCAGCAGCGTAGGGACTGTACAAGAGACCCAGTACTTC
TRBV18,-,-,TRBJ1-5,CASSPNSGSNQPQHF,TGTGCCAGCTCACCAAACAGCGGCAGCAATCAGCCCCAGCATTTT
TRBV29-1,-,-,TRBJ2-3,CSAGIRGTDGTDTQYF,TGCAGCGCCGGCATTAGGGGGACGGACGGCACAGATACGCAGTATTTT
TRBV4-3,-,-,TRBJ2-1,CASSQMAAWPNEQFF,TGCGCCAGCAGCCAAATGGCGGCCTGGCCTAATGAGCAGTTCTTC
TRBV7-2,-,-,TRBJ1-2,CASSLAGGAYGYTF,TGTGCCAGCAGCTTAGCGGGAGGGGCCTATGGCTACACCTTC
TRBV4-3,-,TRBD2,TRBJ2-3,CASSQDGLAGSSTDTQYF,TGCGCCAGCAGCCAAGACGGACTAGCGGGGTCTAGCACAGATACGCAGTATTTT
TRBV6-6,-,-,TRBJ2-7,CASSPHWGAYEQYF,TGTGCCAGCAGTCCCCATTGGGGGGCCTACGAGCAGTACTTC
TRBV30,-,-,TRBJ1-6,CAWSVAGAYSPLHF,TGTGCCTGGAGTGTGGCAGGGGCGTATTCACCCCTCCACTTT
TRBV6-5,-,TRBD1,TRBJ1-2,CASSYLAGGTGYTF,TGTGCCAGCAGTTACCTAGCAGGGGGCACTGGCTACACCTTC
TRBV7-8,-,-,TRBJ2-2,CASSPPRVWGGRGGELFF,TGTGCCAGCAGCCCCCCCAGGGTGTGGGGGGGCCGCGGCGGGGAGCTGTTTTTT
TRBV30,-,TRBD1,TRBJ2-7,CAWTGGGYEQYF,TGTGCCTGGACAGGGGGCGGCTACGAGCAGTACTTC
TRBV6-2/TRBV6-3,few,-,TRBJ2-2,CASSKQGTQRELFF,TGTGCCAGCAGCAAACAGGGGACTCAGAGGGAGCTGTTTTTT
TRBV2,-,-,TRBJ2-2,CASSVSWSTGELFF,TGTGCCAGCAGTGTATCTTGGAGCACCGGGGAGCTGTTTTTT
TRBV9,-,TRBD2,TRBJ2-5,CASSVGLAGGTETQYF,TGTGCCAGCAGCGTAGGGCTAGCGGGAGGAACAGAGACCCAGTACTTC
TRBV27,-,TRBD1,TRBJ2-2,CASSTRQGRSGELFF,TGTGCCAGCAGTACTCGACAGGGAAGGTCCGGGGAGCTGTTTTTT
TRBV14,-,TRBD1,TRBJ1-2,CASSQTGQREWYGYTF,TGTGCCAGCAGCCAGACAGGGCAAAGAGAATGGTATGGCTACACCTTC
TRBV10-3,-,TRBD1,TRBJ2-5,CAISGRGPSAQYF,TGTGCCATCAGCGGCAGGGGGCCGTCGGCCCAGTACTTC
TRBV30,-,TRBD1,TRBJ1-6,CAWVGTGGVSPLHF,TGTGCCTGGGTCGGGACAGGGGGAGTTTCACCCCTCCACTTT
TRBV7-2,-,TRBD1,TRBJ2-6,CASSLRTGSFGAGANVLTF,TGTGCCAGCAGCTTAAGGACAGGGAGTTTCGGCGCTGGGGCCAACGTCCTGACTTTC
TRBV6-5,-,-,TRBJ1-1,CASRTTYWGRVEAFF,TGTGCCAGCAGGACGACGTATTGGGGCAGGGTTGAAGCTTTCTTT
TRBV27,-,TRBD2,TRBJ2-5,CASSLSLAGPETQYF,TGTGCCAGCAGTTTAAGTCTAGCGGGCCCAGAGACCCAGTACTTC
TRBV6-1,-,-,TRBJ2-7,CASSEGGEQYF,TGTGCCAGCAGTGAGGGGGGCGAGCAGTACTTC
TRBV28,-,-,TRBJ2-7,CASSGWGSYEQYF,TGTGCCAGTTCAGGGTGGGGCTCCTACGAGCAGTACTTC
TRBV11-2,-,-,TRBJ2-5,CASSPNLQETQYF,TGTGCCAGCAGCCCTAACCTCCAAGAGACCCAGTACTTC
TRBV5-4,-,TRBD2,TRBJ2-2,CASSQGLAGANTGELFF,TGTGCCAGCAGCCAGGGACTAGCGGGGGCAAACACCGGGGAGCTGTTTTTT
TRBV4-2,-,TRBD2,TRBJ2-1,CASSQEGVAGVVDEQFF,TGTGCCAGCAGCCAAGAAGGGGTAGCGGGAGTGGTCGATGAGCAGTTCTTC
TRBV11-2,-,-,TRBJ2-3,CASSLDQTSGDTQYF,TGTGCCAGCAGCTTAGATCAGACTAGTGGAGATACGCAGTATTTT
TRBV9,-,TRBD2,TRBJ2-7,CASSVGLAGGLSEQYF,TGTGCCAGCAGCGTAGGGCTAGCGGGGGGGCTGTCCGAGCAGTACTTC
TRBV19,-,TRBD1,TRBJ2-5,CASRGGGETQYF,TGTGCCAGTAGAGGGGGCGGGGAGACCCAGTACTTC
TRBV3-1/TRBV3-2,-,-,TRBJ1-3,CASSQDSTVRTSGNTIYF,TGTGCCAGCAGCCAAGATTCCACCGTCAGAACCTCTGGAAACACCATATATTTT
TRBV28,once,-,TRBJ1-1,CASRHRRQNTEAFF,TGTGCCAGCAGACATCGCAGGCAGAACACTGAAGCTTTCTTT
TRBV27,few,-,TRBJ1-2,CASSLSSRWGYTF,TGTGCCAGCAGTTTATCGAGTCGCTGGGGCTACACCTTC
TRBV7-2,-,TRBD2,TRBJ2-3,CASSLPSGRARTDTQYF,TGTGCCAGCAGCTTACCTAGCGGGAGGGCCCGCACAGATACGCAGTATTTT
TRBV4-1,-,-,TRBJ2-1,CASSQDWSPSYNEQFF,TGCGCCAGCAGCCAAGATTGGAGTCCCTCCTACAATGAGCAGTTCTTC